These 15 T cell receptor beta chains share one sample of origin, sequenced in a study of T cells in Graves' hyperthyroidism and ophthalmopathy. Template material for amplifying TCR beta CDR3 regions consisted of RNA transcripts. An initial round of RT-PCR targeting the TCR CDR3 relied on the HTBI primer set. TCRdb analysed the multiplex PCR reads with MiXCR anew, one entry per CDR3 protein. The sample holds 300,000 to 400,000 distinct CDR3 sequences, over 20% seen once. Sequencing was performed on blood. These receptors all come from a woman in her forties or fifties with Graves' hyperthyroidism.

This clonotype appeared once. V usage is TRBV9 and J usage is TRBJ1-3, with 9 bases lining up with TRBD1. Germline values: CDR1 SGDLS, CDR2 YYNGEE. This CDR3 spans 16 amino acids. V lost 0 bases, J lost 4 bases, and 5 bases stayed unmatched. CDR3 coding DNA: TGTGCCAGCAGCGTAGGGACAGGGGTTTTCGGAAACACCATATATTTT. Amino acid sequence: CASSVGTGVFGNTIYF. The full variable domain, completed using reference TRBV9 and TRBJ1-3, is DSGVTQTPKHLITATGQRVTLRCSPRSGDLSVYWYQQSLDQGLQFLIQYYNGEERAKGNILERFSAQQFPDLHSELNLSSLELGDSALYFCASSVGTGVFGNTIYFGEGSWLTVV.

This clonotype was recorded at least ten times. The chain links TRBV28 to TRBJ2-7; no definite D call. The CDR3 length is 12 residues. Per the germline V gene, CDR1 is MDHEN and CDR2 is SYDVKM. Trimming pared 4 bases from V and 6 bases from J, leaving 10 bases between. The CDR3 DNA reads as TGTGCCAGCAGTTCCAGGATACGCGAGCAGTACTTC. This sequence encodes CASSSRIREQYF. Drawing the rest from reference TRBV28 and TRBJ2-7, the complete variable domain is DVKVTQSSRYLVKRTGEKVFLECVQDMDHENMFWYRQDPGLGLRLIYFSYDVKMKEKGDIPEGYSVSREKKERFSLILESASTNQTSMYLCASSSRIREQYFGPGTRLTVT.

The chain is built from TRBV20-1 and TRBJ2-3; 12 bases are shared with TRBD2. Trimming at V came to 4 bases and at J to 2 bases, leaving 4 bases not matched to a gene. This CDR3 comprises 15 residues. Germline assignment: CDR1 DFQATT and CDR2 SNEGSKA (reference sequence). CDR3: CSAKRLAGVTDTQYF. CDR3 DNA: TGCAGTGCTAAGAGACTAGCGGGGGTCACAGATACGCAGTATTTT.

This clonotype was seen more than once but under ten times. This chain links TRBV15 with TRBJ1-1, with D possibly being TRBD1 (5 bases). The CDR3 extends over 13 amino acids. Germline values: CDR1 LNHNV, CDR2 YYDKDF (reference sequence). Trimming shortened V by 0 bases and J by 6 bases, and 8 bases separated the two germline ends. The CDR3 sequence: CATSRDLGAEAFF. The DNA for the CDR3 is TGTGCCACCAGCAGAGATTTGGGGGCTGAAGCTTTCTTT.

This clonotype has at least ten counts. The gene calls are TRBV4-1 and TRBJ2-5; 7 positions agree with TRBD1. Unmatched junction bases numbered 5, after V lost 0 bases and J lost 4 bases. This CDR3 has 15 residues. Germline loops: CDR1 MGHRA, CDR2 YSYEKL. The DNA of the CDR3 is TGCGCCAGCAGCCAAGACGAGGGGGCAGGAGAGACCCAGTACTTC. Translating it yields CASSQDEGAGETQYF.

To note about this clonotype: A much bigger clone sits one base away, suggesting this may be a read error. The J gene is TRBJ1-4, the V gene TRBV2; D perhaps matches TRBD1 (5 bases). CDR3 size: 16 residues. Looked up from germline, CDR1 is SNHLY and CDR2 is FYNNEI. Between the trimmed V and J ends, which lost 2 bases and 3 bases, there was a span of 13 bases. The CDR3 DNA sequence: TGTGCCAGCAGTGAAATAGGGTTAGGGGCTAATGAAAAACTGTTTTTT. This codes for CASSEIGLGANEKLFF.

This clonotype was seen only once. This chain connects TRBV4-1 to TRBJ2-7, with D possibly matching TRBD1 (6 bases). The length of the CDR3 is 14 residues. Germline-derived CDR1 and CDR2 are MGHRA and YSYEKL. The V gene lost 1 base and the J gene lost 2 bases, with 9 bases spanning the gap. The CDR3 reads CASSQGGPPYEQYF. CDR3 in DNA: TGCGCCAGCAGCCAAGGGGGGCCCCCCTACGAGCAGTACTTC.

This clonotype came up a few times. The genes are TRBV10-2 and TRBJ2-1, with a weak D call TRBD1 (6 bases). CDR1 WSHSY and CDR2 SAAADI come from the germline V gene. The CDR3 loop spans 13 amino acids. V dropped 7 bases and J dropped 1 base, with 8 bases sitting between them. CDR3 loop: CASTQGSYNEQFF. The CDR3 region has the DNA TGCGCCAGCACCCAGGGGTCCTACAATGAGCAGTTCTTC.

This rearrangement joins TRBV20-1 to TRBJ1-6, with no clear D. CDR3 length equals 13 residues. The V and J ends lost 5 bases and 7 bases respectively, with 12 bases between them. Germline values: CDR1 DFQATT, CDR2 SNEGSKA (reference sequence). DNA of the CDR3: TGCAGTGCTGAAGGACCGCCGAATTCACCCCTCCACTTT. This codes for CSAEGPPNSPLHF.

This clonotype was recorded many times. The chain carries TRBV28 and TRBJ1-2, with 7 bases that match TRBD1. The CDR3 runs to 12 residues. CDR1 is MDHEN and CDR2 is SYDVKM in the germline V gene. J lost 8 bases, V lost 4 bases, and 4 bases had no gene match. The CDR3 loop is CASSSGGFGYTF. The CDR3 DNA follows: TGTGCCAGCAGTTCAGGGGGGTTCGGCTACACCTTC.

As for this clonotype: A read error may explain this, as a much larger clone is one base away. The chain carries TRBV27 and TRBJ2-3; 13 nucleotides match TRBD2. CDR3 length: 17 residues. Germline V gene data show CDR1 as MNHEY and CDR2 as SMNVEV (reference sequence). V lost 5 bases and J lost 7; bases outside the gene matches: 12. CDR3: CASSTTGTSGMVHTQYF. In nucleotides, the CDR3 is TGTGCCAGCAGTACAACCGGGACTAGCGGGATGGTACATACGCAGTATTTT.

This clonotype was seen at least ten times. The chain recombines TRBV12-3 or TRBV12-4 with TRBJ1-1, with 9 bases matching TRBD1. V lost 6 bases and J lost 1; bases outside the gene matches: 3. This CDR3 comprises 14 residues. CDR3 sequence (DNA): TGTGCCAGCAGCAGGGACAGGGCGAACACTGAAGCTTTCTTT. Protein: CASSRDRANTEAFF.

V is TRBV28 and J is TRBJ2-7, with 7 bases lining up with TRBD1. This CDR3 has 15 amino acids. J gave up 2 bases and V 5 bases, and 9 bases lay outside the gene matches. Germline loops: CDR1 MDHEN, CDR2 SYDVKM. The CDR3 sequence: CASSQGTAPTYEQYF. DNA of the CDR3: TGTGCCAGCAGTCAGGGGACAGCGCCTACCTACGAGCAGTACTTC.

There are many counts of this clonotype. The rearrangement joins TRBV7-2 to TRBJ1-2; D might be TRBD1 (5 bases). Trimming shortened V by 3 bases and J by 1 base, and 9 bases separated the two germline ends. Germline V gene sequence: CDR1 SGHTA, CDR2 FQGNSA. This CDR3 has 14 amino acids. DNA of the CDR3: TGTGCCAGCAGCTTTGACAGTCTTAACTATGGCTACACCTTC. Encoded protein: CASSFDSLNYGYTF.

Many counts were recorded for this clonotype. The J gene is TRBJ2-2, the V gene TRBV7-9, with 10 bases aligning to TRBD1. This CDR3 region has 16 residues. V was clipped by 3 bases and J by 4 bases; unmatched bases: 5. Germline assignment: CDR1 SEHNR and CDR2 FQNEAQ (reference sequence). For the CDR3, the DNA is TGTGCCAGCAGCTTCGACAGGGGGCCTGGCACCGGGGAGCTGTTTTTT. This encodes CASSFDRGPGTGELFF. The full variable domain, rest sourced from reference TRBV7-9 and TRBJ2-2, is DTGVSQNPRHKITKRGQNVTFRCDPISEHNRLYWYRQTLGQGPEFLTYFQNEAQLEKSRLLSDRFSAERPKGSFSTLEIQRTEQGDSAMYLCASSFDRGPGTGELFFGEGSRLTVL.